This T cell receptor (beta chain) comes out of a study of T cell changes during pregnancy in multiple sclerosis. Only in-frame clones appear in the TCRdb table, and some are missing; sequencing was by immunoSEQ multiplex PCR. This table holds fewer than 45,000 clones, about 92% found once. The germline V and J ends were trimmed by 1 base and 3 bases, with 7 bases remaining between them. From germline, CDR1 is SQVTM and CDR2 ANQGSEA. CDR3 length: 12 amino acids. With respect to this clone: The sample carries other DNA sequences with the same CDR3.

The specimen comprised CD8+ T cells from peripheral blood mononuclear cells, sampled in the first trimester of pregnancy. This receptor was obtained from a female donor with multiple sclerosis, enrolled in a pregnancy study. This chain uses TRBV29-1 with TRBJ2-7; no clear D. The CDR3 nucleotides are TGCAGCGTTGAAGTAGCAGACTACGAGCAGTACTTC. This sequence encodes CSVEVADYEQYF.